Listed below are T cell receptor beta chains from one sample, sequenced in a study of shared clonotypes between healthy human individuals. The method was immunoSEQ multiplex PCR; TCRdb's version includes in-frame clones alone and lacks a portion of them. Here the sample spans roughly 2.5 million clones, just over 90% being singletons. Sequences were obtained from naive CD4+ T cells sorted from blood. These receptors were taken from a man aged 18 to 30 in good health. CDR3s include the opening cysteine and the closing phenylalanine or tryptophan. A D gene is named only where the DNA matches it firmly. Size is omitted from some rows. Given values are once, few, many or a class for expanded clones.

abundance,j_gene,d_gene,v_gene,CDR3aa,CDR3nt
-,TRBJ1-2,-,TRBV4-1,CASSQEATPANYGYTF,TGCGCCAGCAGCCAAGAGGCGACGCCGGCTAACTATGGCTACACCTTC
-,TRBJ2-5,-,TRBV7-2,CASSLAEPHQETQYF,TGTGCCAGCAGCTTAGCGGAGCCCCACCAAGAGACCCAGTACTTC
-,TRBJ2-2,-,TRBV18,CASSPWNTGELFF,TGTGCCAGCTCACCTTGGAACACCGGGGAGCTGTTTTTT
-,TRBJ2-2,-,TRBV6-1,CASSRRVPNTGELFF,TGTGCCAGCAGTAGAAGGGTACCGAACACCGGGGAGCTGTTTTTT
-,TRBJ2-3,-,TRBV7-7,CASSLGGTDTQYF,TGTGCTAGCAGCTTAGGGGGGACAGATACGCAGTATTTT
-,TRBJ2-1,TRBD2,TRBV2,CASRRGGTSGRIFLNEQFF,TGTGCCAGCAGGAGGGGGGGGACTAGCGGGAGAATTTTTCTGAATGAGCAGTTCTTC
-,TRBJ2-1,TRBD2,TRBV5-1,CASSSQRLAGDNEQFF,TGCGCCAGCAGCTCACAAAGACTAGCGGGAGACAATGAGCAGTTCTTC
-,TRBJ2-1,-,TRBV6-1,CASSVLDNEQFF,TGTGCCAGCAGTGTTTTGGACAATGAGCAGTTCTTC
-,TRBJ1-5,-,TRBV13,CASTRGRQGNQPQHF,TGTGCCAGCACCCGGGGCCGACAGGGCAATCAGCCCCAGCATTTT
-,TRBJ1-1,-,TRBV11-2,CASSFTGTLAEAFF,TGTGCCAGCAGCTTTACCGGGACGCTCGCTGAAGCTTTCTTT
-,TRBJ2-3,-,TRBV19,CASALDRSTDTQYF,TGTGCCAGTGCCCTGGACAGAAGCACAGATACGCAGTATTTT
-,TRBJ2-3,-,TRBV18,CASSPAVPDTQYF,TGTGCCAGCTCACCGGCGGTTCCAGATACGCAGTATTTT
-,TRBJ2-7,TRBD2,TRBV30,CAWRGRERNEQYF,TGTGCCTGGAGGGGGCGGGAGAGGAACGAGCAGTACTTC
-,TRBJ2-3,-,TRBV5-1,CASSLPGQTTDTQYF,TGCGCCAGCAGCTTGCCCGGACAAACCACAGATACGCAGTATTTT
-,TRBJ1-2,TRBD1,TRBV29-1,CSTDRELNYGYTF,TGCAGCACCGACAGGGAACTTAACTATGGCTACACCTTC
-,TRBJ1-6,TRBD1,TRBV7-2,CASRPDRSSYNSPLHF,TGTGCCAGCAGACCGGACAGGAGCTCCTATAATTCACCCCTCCACTTT
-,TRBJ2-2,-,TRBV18,CASTVQIPGTGELFF,TGTGCCAGTACCGTACAGATTCCGGGCACCGGGGAGCTGTTTTTT
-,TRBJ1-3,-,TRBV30,CAWTRGGQGNTIYF,TGTGCCTGGACTAGAGGGGGGCAAGGAAACACCATATATTTT
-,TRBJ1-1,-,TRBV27,CASSLPGNTEAFF,TGTGCCAGCAGTTTACCAGGGAACACTGAAGCTTTCTTT
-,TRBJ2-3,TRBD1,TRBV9,CASSVRDRVDDTQYF,TGTGCCAGCAGCGTCCGGGACAGGGTTGATGATACGCAGTATTTT
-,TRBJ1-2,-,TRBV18,CASSPQDNYGYTF,TGTGCCAGCTCCCCACAGGATAACTATGGCTACACCTTC
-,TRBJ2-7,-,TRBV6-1,CASIDGTSYEQYF,TGTGCCAGCATAGACGGAACGTCCTACGAGCAGTACTTC
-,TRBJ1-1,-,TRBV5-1,CASSWEGVNTEAFF,TGCGCCAGCAGCTGGGAAGGTGTGAACACTGAAGCTTTCTTT
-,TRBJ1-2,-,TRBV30,CAWSVLGGARDGYTF,TGTGCCTGGAGTGTACTGGGGGGGGCGCGAGATGGCTACACCTTC
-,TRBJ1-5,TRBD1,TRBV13,CASSFQGARPQHF,TGTGCCAGCAGCTTTCAGGGGGCGCGGCCCCAGCATTTT
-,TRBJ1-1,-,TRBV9,CASSVGTGGQVKVRAEAFF,TGTGCCAGCAGCGTGGGGACCGGGGGGCAGGTAAAAGTTCGGGCTGAAGCTTTCTTT
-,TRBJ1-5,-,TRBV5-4,CASSLDRVDQPQHF,TGTGCCAGCAGCTTGGACAGGGTTGATCAGCCCCAGCATTTT
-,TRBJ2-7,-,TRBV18,CASSPISGGEQYF,TGTGCCAGCTCACCGATCTCTGGGGGCGAGCAGTACTTC
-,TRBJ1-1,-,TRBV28,CASRDGGMNTEAFF,TGTGCCAGCAGAGATGGCGGTATGAACACTGAAGCTTTCTTT
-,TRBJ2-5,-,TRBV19,CASSMLGETQYF,TGTGCCAGTAGTATGCTGGGAGAGACCCAGTACTTC
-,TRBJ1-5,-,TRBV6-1,CASSAQPNSNQPQHF,TGTGCCAGCAGTGCACAGCCTAATAGCAATCAGCCCCAGCATTTT
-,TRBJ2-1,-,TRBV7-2,CASSSLPGGRSSYNEQFF,TGTGCCAGCAGCTCCCTTCCTGGCGGGCGTAGCTCCTACAATGAGCAGTTCTTC
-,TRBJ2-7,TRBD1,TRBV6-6,CASSNNRDRTLYEQYF,TGTGCCAGCAGTAACAACCGGGACAGGACCCTTTACGAGCAGTACTTC
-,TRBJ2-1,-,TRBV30,CASGASSYNEQFF,TGTGCCTCAGGGGCGAGCTCCTACAATGAGCAGTTCTTC
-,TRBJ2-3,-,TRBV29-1,CSASGAAGTDTQYF,TGCAGCGCGTCGGGGGCGGCCGGCACAGATACGCAGTATTTT
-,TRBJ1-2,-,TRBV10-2,CASSELGARYGYTF,TGCGCCAGCAGTGAGCTGGGGGCTCGGTATGGCTACACCTTC
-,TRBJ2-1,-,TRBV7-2,CASRLTGTHSRGEQFF,TGTGCCAGCAGGTTGACCGGGACACATTCCAGGGGTGAGCAGTTCTTC
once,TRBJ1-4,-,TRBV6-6,CASSNTVGLFF,TGTGCCAGCAGCAATACGGTAGGACTGTTTTTT
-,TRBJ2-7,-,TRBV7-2,CASSLERVPTYEQYF,TGTGCCAGCAGCTTAGAAAGGGTCCCTACCTACGAGCAGTACTTC
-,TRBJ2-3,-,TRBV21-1,CASRVCTDTQYF,TGTGCCAGCAGAGTTTGCACAGATACGCAGTATTTT
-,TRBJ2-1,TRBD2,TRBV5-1,CASSLTAGGQGEQFF,TGCGCCAGCAGCTTGACAGCGGGGGGGCAGGGTGAGCAGTTCTTC
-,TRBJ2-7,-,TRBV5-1,CASSLVAVTPGEQYF,TGCGCCAGCAGCTTGGTAGCTGTAACTCCTGGCGAGCAGTACTTC
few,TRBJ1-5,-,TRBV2,CASSGQPNQPQHF,TGTGCCAGCAGTGGACAGCCCAATCAGCCCCAGCATTTT
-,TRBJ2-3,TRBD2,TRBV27,CASSLSTSGFTDTQYF,TGTGCCAGCAGTTTATCGACTAGCGGATTCACAGATACGCAGTATTTT
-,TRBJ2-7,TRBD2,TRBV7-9,CASSPTSGGYEQYF,TGTGCCAGCAGCCCGACTAGCGGAGGGTACGAGCAGTACTTC
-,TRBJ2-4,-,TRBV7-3,CASSPGLPGDIQYF,TGTGCCAGCAGCCCCGGGCTTCCCGGCGACATTCAGTACTTC
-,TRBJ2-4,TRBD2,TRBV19,CASRAGGPLGYKNIQYF,TGTGCCAGTCGTGCGGGAGGGCCACTGGGGTACAAAAACATTCAGTACTTC
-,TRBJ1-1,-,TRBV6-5,CASSYGNGNTEAFF,TGTGCCAGCAGTTACGGTAACGGGAACACTGAAGCTTTCTTT
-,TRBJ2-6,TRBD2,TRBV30,CAWQKIPGLAGVGANVLTF,TGTGCCTGGCAGAAAATCCCGGGACTAGCGGGGGTTGGGGCCAACGTCCTGACTTTC
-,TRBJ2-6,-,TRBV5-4,CASFRGGSGANVLTF,TGTGCCAGCTTTAGGGGAGGCTCTGGGGCCAACGTCCTGACTTTC
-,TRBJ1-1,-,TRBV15,CATSDGTVGTEAFF,TGTGCCACCAGCGACGGGACGGTGGGTACTGAAGCTTTCTTT
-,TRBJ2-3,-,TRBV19,CASSVTGTDTQYF,TGTGCCAGTAGTGTAACAGGGACAGATACGCAGTATTTT
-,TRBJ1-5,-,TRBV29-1,CSVAGSNQPQHF,TGCAGCGTTGCGGGCTCCAATCAGCCCCAGCATTTT
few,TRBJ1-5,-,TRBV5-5,CASSLKWDQPQHF,TGTGCCAGCAGCTTGAAGTGGGATCAGCCCCAGCATTTT
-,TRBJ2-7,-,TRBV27,CASSLSSILMEQYF,TGTGCCAGCAGTTTATCGAGTATCCTAATGGAGCAGTACTTC
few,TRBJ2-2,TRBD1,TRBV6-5,CASVRGWNTGELFF,TGTGCCAGTGTCAGGGGGTGGAACACCGGGGAGCTGTTTTTT
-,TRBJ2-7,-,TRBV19,CASSISGQNIYEQYF,TGTGCCAGTAGTATTTCCGGTCAGAATATCTACGAGCAGTACTTC
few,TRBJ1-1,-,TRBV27,CASSWVGYTEAFF,TGTGCCAGCAGTTGGGTAGGGTACACTGAAGCTTTCTTT
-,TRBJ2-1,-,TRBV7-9,CASSLPPPLAYNEQFF,TGTGCCAGCAGCTTACCCCCCCCGTTGGCCTACAATGAGCAGTTCTTC